These 10 T cell receptor beta chains came from one sample sequenced in a study of blood T cells in healthy people across ages. A sample-barcoded 5' primer and a J-beta primer mix were used in a second PCR of roughly 7 to 12 cycles. MiXCR, applied by TCRdb to the 5' RACE reads, yields one record per CDR3 protein. The data show 1.5 million to 2 million distinct CDR3 sequences, roughly 27% seen once. Source material: blood. The receptor set was obtained from a woman aged 30 to 39 in good health.

The CDR3 loop is CASSNDRENTEAFF. The CDR3 region has the DNA TGTGCCAGCAGTAACGACAGGGAGAACACTGAAGCTTTCTTT. The genes are TRBV6-5 and TRBJ1-1, with 7 bases identical to TRBD1. Trimming cost V 5 bases and J 1 base; bases outside gene matches: 4. CDR3 length: 14 amino acids. CDR1 is MNHEY, CDR2 SVGAGI, per germline.

This clonotype was detected many times. The chain couples TRBV5-1 to TRBJ2-7, with 10 bases identical to TRBD1. The CDR3 is 13 residues long. Germline values: CDR1 SGHRS, CDR2 YFSETQ. Trimming took 7 bases from V and 3 from J; bases not matched to a gene: 4. In DNA, the CDR3 is TGCGCCAGCGGACAGGGGGGCATCTACGAGCAGTACTTC. Translating it yields CASGQGGIYEQYF.

This clonotype was found many times. This chain connects TRBV12-3 or TRBV12-4 to TRBJ2-1; D gene ambiguous. The CDR3 loop spans 14 amino acids. Trimming pared 5 bases from V and 5 bases from J, leaving 13 bases between. The DNA for the CDR3 is TGTGCCAGCAGTCTCGCCGGGCGGAACAATGAGCAGTTCTTC. Protein product: CASSLAGRNNEQFF.

The chain combines TRBV28 with TRBJ1-2; D gene unclear. The germline gives CDR1 MDHEN, CDR2 SYDVKM. V dropped 4 bases and J dropped 7 bases, with 16 bases sitting between them. There are 14 residues in the CDR3. CDR3 region: CASSSDAWTGGYTF. Here the CDR3 DNA reads TGTGCCAGCAGTTCCGATGCCTGGACGGGTGGCTACACCTTC.

In this sample, this clonotype turned up many times. V gene TRBV7-9 combines with J gene TRBJ2-6; no reliable D call. V shed 7 bases and J shed 0 bases, with 13 bases lying between them. From germline, CDR1 is SEHNR and CDR2 FQNEAQ (reference sequence). The CDR3 is made up of 16 amino acids. In nucleotides, the CDR3 is TGTGCCAGCATCCGCCAGTTGTACTCTGGGGCCAACGTCCTGACTTTC. This gives the protein CASIRQLYSGANVLTF. The whole variable domain, filled in from reference TRBV7-9 and TRBJ2-6, reads DTGVSQNPRHKITKRGQNVTFRCDPISEHNRLYWYRQTLGQGPEFLTYFQNEAQLEKSRLLSDRFSAERPKGSFSTLEIQRTEQGDSAMYLCASIRQLYSGANVLTFGAGSRLTVL.

The rearrangement joins TRBV5-1 to TRBJ2-1; TRBD2 agrees at 8 bases. The CDR3 contains 16 residues. The V gene end was trimmed by 3 bases and the J gene end by 7 bases; junction bases not matched to a gene: 12. Germline V gene data show CDR1 as SGHRS and CDR2 as YFSETQ. CDR3 in DNA: TGCGCCAGCAGCTCGAGGCCGGGGGGGAGTGGGAATGAGCAGTTCTTC. Encoded protein: CASSSRPGGSGNEQFF.

This clonotype was detected a few times. The chain carries TRBV12-3 or TRBV12-4 and TRBJ1-2; D uncertain. Trimming removed 3 bases from V and 10 bases from J, with 9 bases in between. The CDR3 spans 11 residues. The CDR3: CASSLRESYTF. CDR3 in DNA: TGTGCCAGCAGTTTGAGGGAGTCCTACACCTTC.

J is TRBJ2-4 and V is TRBV29-1; D may be TRBD1 (6 bases). The J call may be incorrect, as the DNA end agrees better with TRBJ2-7. CDR1 is SQVTM, CDR2 ANQGSEA, per germline. The CDR3 length is 11 residues. The CDR3 here is CSVVRDNEQYF. The CDR3 nucleotides read TGCAGCGTAGTAAGGGACAACGAGCAGTACTTC.

This clonotype showed up just a few times. This sequence joins TRBV7-9 and TRBJ2-7; perhaps D is TRBD1 or TRBD2 (5 bases each). The CDR3 runs to 13 residues. The V and J ends lost 5 bases and 7 bases respectively, with 15 bases between them. In germline, CDR1 is SEHNR, CDR2 FQNEAQ (reference sequence). The CDR3 region has the DNA TGTGCCAGCAGCGTCCATGGGGGAGCAGAGCAGTACTTC. As protein: CASSVHGGAEQYF. Looking up the rest from reference TRBV7-9 and TRBJ2-7 gives the full variable domain: DTGVSQNPRHKITKRGQNVTFRCDPISEHNRLYWYRQTLGQGPEFLTYFQNEAQLEKSRLLSDRFSAERPKGSFSTLEIQRTEQGDSAMYLCASSVHGGAEQYFGPGTRLTVT.

This clonotype was seen a handful of times. V gene TRBV27 combines with J gene TRBJ1-5; D may be TRBD1 (5 bases). The ends were cut back, 6 bases at V and 5 bases at J, with 14 bases in the middle. Germline lookup yields CDR1 MNHEY and CDR2 SMNVEV (reference sequence). This CDR3 spans 14 amino acids. The CDR3, as DNA: TGTGCCAGCAGGCGCCTGGCAGGGCATCAGCCCCAGCATTTT. This encodes CASRRLAGHQPQHF.